Below, 31 T cell receptor beta chains from the same sample are listed, as sequenced in a study of T cell responses to AZD1222 COVID-19 vaccine. Clones were read by immunoSEQ multiplex PCR, and TCRdb kept only the in-frame ones, dropping some. The data show 100,000 to 150,000 clones, with 80% to 95% seen just once and about 1.9% held by the top ten. The specimen comprised peripheral blood, sampled 28 days after the second AZD1222 dose. These receptors were collected from an adult who received the AZD1222 COVID-19 vaccine.

The chain recombines TRBV9 with TRBJ2-7; weak D call: TRBD1 (6 bases). The CDR3 consists of 17 residues. The germline V gene has CDR1 SGDLS and CDR2 YYNGEE. V was shortened by 4 bases and J by 2 bases, with 22 bases between the two germline ends. Written as DNA, the CDR3 is TGTGCCAGCAGCCCAGAGTCCCTCTCAGGGGATCCCTACGAGCAGTACTTC. Translation gives CASSPESLSGDPYEQYF.

V usage is TRBV27 and J usage is TRBJ1-1; D unresolved. The V end lost 5 bases, the J end lost 4 bases, and 11 bases lay between the germline ends. Germline V gives CDR1 MNHEY, CDR2 SMNVEV (reference sequence). CDR3 length: 13 residues. DNA of the CDR3: TGTGCCAGCAGTCCGGACCGGTTCACTGAAGCTTTCTTT. Encoded protein: CASSPDRFTEAFF.

The rearrangement uses TRBV6-6 and TRBJ2-7; D might be TRBD1 (7 bases). The germline gives CDR1 MNHNY, CDR2 SVGAGI (reference sequence). The CDR3 runs 16 residues. V lost 5 bases and J 3 bases, leaving 20 bases between the germline ends. CDR3 region: CASSPLPAGQSYEQYV. DNA of the CDR3: TGTGCCAGCAGTCCTCTTCCGGCGGGACAGAGCTACGAGCAGTACGTC.

The chain uses TRBV7-3 and TRBJ2-3; 12 nucleotides match TRBD2. Per the germline V gene, CDR1 is SGHTA and CDR2 is FQGTGA. This CDR3 has 16 amino acids. After removal of 3 bases from V and 2 bases from J, the junction contained 3 bases not matched to a gene. The CDR3 nucleotides read TGTGCCAGCAGCTTCCTAGCGGGGGGGTACACAGATACGCAGTATTTT. Protein: CASSFLAGGYTDTQYF.

The chain has TRBV6-5 and TRBJ1-1; tentatively, D is TRBD1 (5 bases). The V end lost 2 bases, the J end lost 0 bases, and 10 bases lay between the germline ends. CDR3 length: 15 amino acids. Germline assignment: CDR1 MNHEY and CDR2 SVGAGI. The chain's CDR3 is CASSYGAAMNTEAFF. Written as DNA, the CDR3 is TGTGCCAGCAGTTACGGGGCAGCAATGAACACTGAAGCTTTCTTT.

The DNA for the CDR3 is TGTGCCAGCCATCCGGGGGGAGGGCCGTACAATGAGCAGTTCTTC. Protein sequence: CASHPGGGPYNEQFF. The V and J genes are TRBV3-1 (or the pseudogene TRBV3-2) and TRBJ2-1; 7 bases match TRBD2. The CDR3 covers 15 residues. CDR1 is LGHDT and CDR2 is YNNKEL in the germline V gene (reference sequence). Unmatched junction bases numbered 11, after V lost 8 bases and J lost 4 bases.

In its sample, this clone was seen a few times. The J gene is TRBJ1-2, the V gene TRBV27; 8 bases are shared with TRBD1. V trimming: 6 bases; J trimming: 5 bases; junction bases outside the gene matches: 5. The CDR3 has 13 residues. The germline CDR1 and CDR2 sequences are MNHEY and SMNVEV (reference sequence). This CDR3 is CASRQGAWYGYTF. The CDR3 region has the DNA TGTGCCAGCAGGCAGGGGGCCTGGTATGGCTACACCTTC.

The chain employs TRBV19 and TRBJ2-7, with 9 bases that match TRBD1. J lost 6 bases, V lost 5 bases, and 8 bases had no gene match. The CDR3 is made up of 14 amino acids. In germline, CDR1 is LNHDA, CDR2 SQIVND (reference sequence). The CDR3, as DNA: TGTGCCAGTAGTCCCGTGGGACAGGGCCTCGAGCAGTACTTC. Protein sequence: CASSPVGQGLEQYF.

The chain carries TRBV9 and TRBJ2-1; D is possibly TRBD2 (6 bases). Between the trimmed V and J ends, which lost 3 bases and 2 bases, there was a span of 15 bases. This CDR3 region has 16 residues. The germline V gene has CDR1 SGDLS and CDR2 YYNGEE. The CDR3: CASSERPGAAYNEQFF. The DNA for the CDR3 is TGTGCCAGCAGCGAGCGTCCGGGAGCGGCCTACAATGAGCAGTTCTTC.

The V and J genes are TRBV5-1 and TRBJ2-7, with 9 bases that match TRBD1. The germline CDR1 and CDR2 sequences are SGHRS and YFSETQ. The junction had 4 bases not matched to a gene; V was cut back by 2 bases and J by 4 bases. The CDR3 runs to 14 residues. The CDR3 sequence is CASSLTGGAYEQYF. In DNA, the CDR3 is TGCGCCAGCAGCTTAACAGGGGGCGCTTACGAGCAGTACTTC.

The chain links TRBV5-1 to TRBJ1-2, with D uncertain. The V and J ends lost 2 bases and 0 bases respectively, with 11 bases between them. From germline, CDR1 is SGHRS and CDR2 YFSETQ. This CDR3 contains 15 residues. CDR3 coding DNA: TGCGCCAGCAGCTTTTTAGCGTCAGCTAACTATGGCTACACCTTC. It codes for CASSFLASANYGYTF. Using reference TRBV5-1 and TRBJ1-2 for the parts outside the CDR3, the full variable domain is KAGVTQTPRYLIKTRGQQVTLSCSPISGHRSVSWYQQTPGQGLQFLFEYFSETQRNKGNFPGRFSGRQFSNSRSEMNVSTLELGDSALYLCASSFLASANYGYTFGSGTRLTVV.

This chain joins TRBV30 and TRBJ1-1; no clear D. This CDR3 region has 11 residues. Trimming removed 4 bases at V and 9 bases at J, with 12 bases between. Germline lookup yields CDR1 GTSNPN and CDR2 SVGIG (reference sequence). The CDR3 reads CAWIFPGKAFF. The DNA of the CDR3 is TGTGCCTGGATTTTCCCGGGGAAAGCTTTCTTT.

The rearrangement uses TRBV4-1 and TRBJ1-1; D is unresolved. CDR3 length: 14 amino acids. Germline lookup yields CDR1 MGHRA and CDR2 YSYEKL. With 1 base removed from V and 2 bases from J, the gap between germline ends came to 8 bases. The DNA for the CDR3 is TGCGCCAGCAGCCAAGGTCGGGGAAACACTGAAGCTTTCTTT. It encodes CASSQGRGNTEAFF.

This CDR3 reads CASSPTSTNTGELFF. The CDR3 DNA sequence: TGTGCCAGCAGCCCGACTAGTACGAACACCGGGGAGCTGTTTTTT. The gene calls are TRBV3-1 (or the pseudogene TRBV3-2) and TRBJ2-2; D might be TRBD2 (6 bases). Looked up from germline, CDR1 is LGHDT and CDR2 is YNNKEL (reference sequence). The ends were cut back, 4 bases at V and 0 bases at J, with 9 bases in the middle. The CDR3 runs to 15 residues.

This chain connects TRBV2 to TRBJ2-1, with a weak D call TRBD1 (6 bases). The CDR3 extends over 11 amino acids. CDR1 and CDR2 from the germline V gene are SNHLY and FYNNEI. V lost 7 bases, J lost 10 bases, and 11 bases lay in between. The CDR3 nucleotides read TGTGCCAGCACCGCGACAGGAGAGCAGTTCTTC. Protein sequence: CASTATGEQFF.

The J gene is TRBJ2-1, the V gene TRBV25-1; D is uncertain. V was shortened by 4 bases and J by 7 bases, with 5 bases between the two germline ends. CDR3 size: 11 residues. The germline V gene encodes CDR1 MGHDK and CDR2 SYGVNS. The CDR3 is CASSVENEQFF. The DNA of the CDR3 is TGTGCCAGCAGTGTCGAGAATGAGCAGTTCTTC.

The chain employs TRBV3-1 (or the pseudogene TRBV3-2) and TRBJ2-1; D is perhaps TRBD1 or TRBD2 (7 bases each). Germline CDR1 and CDR2: LGHDT and YNNKEL (reference sequence). The germline V and J ends were trimmed by 4 bases and 5 bases, with 15 bases remaining between them. This CDR3 is built from 15 residues. The CDR3 loop reads CASSRNPGGDNEQFF. DNA of the CDR3: TGTGCCAGCAGCCGGAACCCAGGGGGGGACAATGAGCAGTTCTTC.

This clone was seen only once. The chain employs TRBV5-1 and TRBJ1-1, with 7 bases fitting TRBD1. J gave up 3 bases and V 7 bases, and 9 bases lay outside the gene matches. CDR1 is SGHRS, CDR2 YFSETQ, per germline. The CDR3 has 14 residues. Here the CDR3 reads CASYLLGTDTEAFF. The CDR3 DNA sequence: TGCGCCAGCTACCTTTTGGGGACAGACACTGAAGCTTTCTTT.

The chain carries TRBV7-9 and TRBJ2-7; D perhaps matches TRBD1 (6 bases). V dropped 0 bases and J dropped 10 bases, with 16 bases sitting between them. In germline, CDR1 is SEHNR, CDR2 FQNEAQ (reference sequence). The CDR3 runs 14 residues. The CDR3 DNA is TGTGCCAGCAGCTTAGCCGGGCAGGGGAGCGAACAGTACGTC. This gives the protein CASSLAGQGSEQYV.

Concerning this clone: Relative to the germline gene, one junction end is altered; a read error may explain this. The chain has TRBV5-1 and TRBJ2-1; D is perhaps TRBD1 or TRBD2 (6 bases each). Germline assignment: CDR1 SGHRS and CDR2 YFSETQ. This CDR3 has 12 residues. This chain's CDR3 is CASSLGGGEQFF. The CDR3 nucleotides read TGCGCCAGCAGTTTGGGGGGCGGGGAGCAGTTCTTC.

V gene TRBV19 combines with J gene TRBJ2-5; D is possibly TRBD1 or TRBD2 (6 bases each). Trimming left V 1 base short and J 5 bases short, with 17 bases between. This CDR3 region has 16 residues. CDR1 LNHDA and CDR2 SQIVND come from the germline V gene (reference sequence). The CDR3 protein is CASSIGWGAGRETQYF. The CDR3 DNA reads as TGTGCCAGTAGTATAGGATGGGGGGCTGGACGGGAGACCCAGTACTTC.

The rearrangement links TRBV7-3 to TRBJ2-1, with 8 bases lining up with TRBD2. Germline trimming cut 5 bases from V and 0 bases from J; bases unmatched to any gene: 9. The CDR3 covers 17 residues. The germline V gene has CDR1 SGHTA and CDR2 FQGTGA. CDR3 bases: TGTGCCAGCAGCGGAGAGGGACTAGTGGGCTCCTACAATGAGCAGTTCTTC. It encodes CASSGEGLVGSYNEQFF.

The rearrangement joins TRBV28 to TRBJ2-3; perhaps TRBD2 as D (6 bases). The CDR3 loop spans 13 amino acids. CDR1 MDHEN and CDR2 SYDVKM come from the germline V gene. Trimming stripped 8 bases from V and 1 base from J, with 10 bases between. The DNA of the CDR3 is TGTGCCAGCCTCGGCGGGGGCACAGATACGCAGTATTTT. Its translation: CASLGGGTDTQYF.

The rearrangement joins TRBV12-5 to TRBJ1-1; maybe TRBD1 (6 bases). This CDR3 has 14 residues. Germline loops: CDR1 LGHNT, CDR2 FRNRAP. Trimming shortened V by 5 bases and J by 1 base, and 11 bases separated the two germline ends. CDR3 protein: CASGPQGWNTEAFF. The CDR3 DNA reads as TGTGCTAGTGGTCCACAGGGCTGGAACACTGAAGCTTTCTTT.

Written as DNA, the CDR3 is TGTGCCAGCAGTTTAAAGAACACCGGGGAGCTGTTTTTT. It translates to CASSLKNTGELFF. The genes are TRBV12-3 or TRBV12-4 and TRBJ2-2; the D is unclear. The V gene lost 2 bases and the J gene lost 1 base, with 2 bases spanning the gap. This CDR3 contains 13 residues.

This chain joins TRBV9 and TRBJ2-5; 7 nucleotides match TRBD2. Germline-derived CDR1 and CDR2 are SGDLS and YYNGEE. The CDR3 spans 16 residues. V was pared by 3 bases and J by 0 bases, with 8 bases of the junction left unmatched. Here the CDR3 reads CASSAGGRLYQETQYF. CDR3 in DNA: TGTGCCAGCAGCGCGGGAGGACGGTTGTACCAAGAGACCCAGTACTTC.

The rearrangement uses TRBV4-1 and TRBJ1-2; the D gene is possibly TRBD1 (6 bases). The germline CDR1 and CDR2 sequences are MGHRA and YSYEKL. V shed 1 base and J shed 5 bases, with 17 bases lying between them. The CDR3 has 16 amino acids. CDR3 residues: CASSQVVPGAWYGYTF. Here the CDR3 DNA reads TGCGCCAGCAGCCAAGTAGTTCCGGGGGCGTGGTATGGCTACACCTTC.

The V gene is TRBV27, the J gene TRBJ1-5; D is uncertain. The germline V and J ends were trimmed by 2 bases and 7 bases, with 12 bases remaining between them. The germline gives CDR1 MNHEY, CDR2 SMNVEV (reference sequence). This CDR3 comprises 14 residues. The CDR3 spells CASSLRREGQPQHF. The DNA for the CDR3 is TGTGCCAGCAGTTTAAGGAGGGAGGGACAGCCCCAGCATTTT.

The CDR3 DNA is TGTGCCAGCAGCCCCCGAGAAGTAGCGGGGAACACCGGGGAGCTGTTTTTT. Residues: CASSPREVAGNTGELFF. The chain uses TRBV9 and TRBJ2-2; TRBD2 matches at 7 bases. The germline V gene encodes CDR1 SGDLS and CDR2 YYNGEE. The CDR3 sequence is 17 residues long. With 4 bases clipped from V and 1 base from J, the junction kept 10 bases outside the gene matches.

This chain uses TRBV2 with TRBJ1-2; 7 positions agree with TRBD1. CDR3 size: 18 residues. Germline assignment: CDR1 SNHLY and CDR2 FYNNEI. Trimming took 8 bases from V and 3 from J; bases not matched to a gene: 21. The chain's CDR3 is CASGGQVTKPYYHYGYTF. CDR3 sequence (DNA): TGTGCCAGCGGAGGACAGGTTACCAAACCCTATTACCACTATGGCTACACCTTC.

J is TRBJ2-3 and V is TRBV5-1; a weak D match, TRBD1 (6 bases). CDR3 length: 15 amino acids. Germline CDR1 SGHRS, CDR2 YFSETQ. V was shortened by 1 base and J by 2 bases, with 11 bases between the two germline ends. This chain's CDR3 is CASSLTGLVTDTQYF. Here the CDR3 DNA reads TGCGCCAGCAGCTTGACAGGGTTAGTCACAGATACGCAGTATTTT.